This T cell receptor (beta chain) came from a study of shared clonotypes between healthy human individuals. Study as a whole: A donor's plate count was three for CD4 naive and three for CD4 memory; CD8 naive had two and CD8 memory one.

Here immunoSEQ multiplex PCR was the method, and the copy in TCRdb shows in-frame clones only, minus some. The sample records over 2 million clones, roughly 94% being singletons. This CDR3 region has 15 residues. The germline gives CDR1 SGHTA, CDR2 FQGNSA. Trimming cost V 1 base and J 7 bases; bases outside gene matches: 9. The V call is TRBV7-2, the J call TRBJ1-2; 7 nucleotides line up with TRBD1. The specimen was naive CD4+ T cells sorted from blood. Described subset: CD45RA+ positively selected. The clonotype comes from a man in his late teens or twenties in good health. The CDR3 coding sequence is TGTGCCAGCAGCTTAGGAGGGACAGCCCTAGGTGGCTACACCTTC. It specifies CASSLGGTALGGYTF.